A single count supports the clone carrying this T cell receptor beta chain. Its cognate antigen is unknown. This sample's treatment: roughly 20 received Ad26.COV2.S at low or high dose, single or two shots; 5 received placebo; per-sample allocation not given. The samples date from day 63 after the first vaccine or placebo injection. The record originates from a study of Ad26.COV2.S vaccination and SARS-CoV-2 variants. CDR1 is LGHDT, CDR2 YNNKEL, per germline (reference sequence). V shed 1 base and J shed 1 base, with 10 bases lying between them. The CDR3 has 15 residues. The assay was immunoSEQ multiplex PCR, and TCRdb's table has in-frame clones only and misses some. The data hold 300,000 to 350,000 clones, with 88% observed a single time. Study outcomes and limitations: Analyses that measured TCR breadth and depth may have underestimated total T cell responses.

The material was peripheral blood, obtained in a trial of Ad26.COV2.S vaccine versus placebo. This sequence originates from a person between 18 and 60 years old who received the Ad26.COV2.S COVID-19 vaccine or a placebo. The V and J genes are TRBV3-1 (or the pseudogene TRBV3-2) and TRBJ2-5; D is unclear. CDR3 in DNA: TGTGCCAGCAGCCAAGGGTTAGGTACCCAAGAGACCCAGTACTTC. It encodes CASSQGLGTQETQYF.